Listed below are T cell receptor beta chains from one sample, sequenced in a study of technical replicates of blood from a few donors. Sequencing was performed with immunoSEQ multiplex PCR; in TCRdb, only in-frame clones are kept and a portion is missing. This table has some 68,000 clones, roughly 95% appearing once. The sample taken for sequencing was T cells isolated from PBMCs. The receptors were gathered from a human donor in good health. Both conserved end residues are part of each CDR3. Fields, in order: D gene, V gene, clone size, J gene, CDR3 DNA, CDR3 protein. D genes are given only for firm matches. Not all rows give a size; the values are once, few, many and, for expanded clones, a class.

>NA|TRBV11-2|NA|TRBJ2-3
TGTGCCACCTCGGAAGGTGGGGGGAGCACAGATACGCAGTATTTT
CATSEGGGSTDTQYF
>TRBD1|TRBV29-1|NA|TRBJ2-7
TGCAGCGTCCCCGGGACAGTAAGACCCTACGAGCAGTACTTC
CSVPGTVRPYEQYF
>TRBD1|TRBV11-2|once|TRBJ2-4
TGTGCCAGCAGCTTAGACGGGGACAGGGTCCGCATTCAGTACTTC
CASSLDGDRVRIQYF
>NA|TRBV5-1|NA|TRBJ2-5
TGCGCCAGCAGCTTGGCCTTAGGGGGGGGCAGGACCCAGTACTTC
CASSLALGGGRTQYF
>NA|TRBV5-8|NA|TRBJ2-7
TGTGCCAGCAGCTTGGACTCCCCCTACGAGCAGTACTTC
CASSLDSPYEQYF
>TRBD1|TRBV9|NA|TRBJ2-2
TGTGCCAGCAGCGTAGAAACAGGGGAATTAACCGGGGAGCTGTTTTTT
CASSVETGELTGELFF
>NA|TRBV20-1|NA|TRBJ2-7
TGCAGTGCCAAGGGAGTCGGCGAGCAGTACTTC
CSAKGVGEQYF
>TRBD2|TRBV2|NA|TRBJ2-7
TGTGCCAGCAGTGAAATGTGGGAGGGGCAGTACTTC
CASSEMWEGQYF
>NA|TRBV9|NA|TRBJ2-7
TGTGCCAGCAGCGCCAGGGGCTACGAGCAGTACTTC
CASSARGYEQYF
>TRBD1|TRBV6-1|NA|TRBJ1-2
TGTGCCAGCAGATGGGACAGGGGGCTTTTCTATGGCTACACCTTC
CASRWDRGLFYGYTF
>TRBD1|TRBV29-1|NA|TRBJ1-3
TGCAGCGTCCTGACAGGGGCGGACACCATATATTTT
CSVLTGADTIYF
>NA|TRBV5-1|NA|TRBJ2-3
TGCGCCAGCAGCCCGACTGGGAGCACAGATACGCAGTATTTT
CASSPTGSTDTQYF
>TRBD1|TRBV29-1|NA|TRBJ2-4
TGCAGCGTGTGGGCAGGGGGTGCGGTAGCCAAAAACATTCAGTACTTC
CSVWAGGAVAKNIQYF
>NA|TRBV6-1|NA|TRBJ2-7
TGTGCCAGCAGTGAAGTTTGGGCAGGGTCCGCCTACGAGCAGTACTTC
CASSEVWAGSAYEQYF
>NA|TRBV7-3|NA|TRBJ1-2
TGTGCCAGCAGCTTGGGGCAGGGTCACGGCTACACCTTC
CASSLGQGHGYTF
>NA|TRBV27|NA|TRBJ2-5
TGTGCCAGCGGGAACGGGGGAGTGTCGGGGGAGACCCAGTACTTC
CASGNGGVSGETQYF
>TRBD2|TRBV19|NA|TRBJ2-7
TGTGCCAGCTCCTATCGACTAGCGGGCTACGAGCAGTACTTC
CASSYRLAGYEQYF
>NA|TRBV2|NA|TRBJ2-7
TGTGCCAGCAAGACTAACGAGCAGTACTTC
CASKTNEQYF
>NA|TRBV10-1|NA|TRBJ2-3
TGCGCCAGCAGTGGTTCGGGGTGGAGCACAGATACGCAGTATTTT
CASSGSGWSTDTQYF
>TRBD1|TRBV28|NA|TRBJ1-5
TGTGCCAGCACCGACAGGGGTTGGCTTCAGCCCCAGCATTTT
CASTDRGWLQPQHF
>NA|TRBV29-1|NA|TRBJ2-3
TGCAGCGTTGAAGGTCGGCGGGTGAGAGATACGCAGTATTTT
CSVEGRRVRDTQYF
>TRBD1|TRBV28|NA|TRBJ2-2
TGTGCCAGCAGTCCCAGTGGGCAGGGGGCTTCCGGGGAGCTGTTTTTT
CASSPSGQGASGELFF
>NA|TRBV10-3|once|TRBJ2-5
TGTGCCATCAGTGATCCGGGATTCCAAGAGACCCAGTACTTC
CAISDPGFQETQYF
>TRBD1|TRBV27|NA|TRBJ2-7
TGTGCCAGCAGTCCAGGACAGGGGTACGAGCAGTACTTC
CASSPGQGYEQYF
>NA|TRBV6-1|NA|TRBJ2-7
TGTGCCAGCAGCCGGACAGATCGCTACGAGCAGTACTTC
CASSRTDRYEQYF
>TRBD1|TRBV4-1|NA|TRBJ2-2
TGCGCCAGCAGCCACATTATGGGACAGGGGCGTAACGGGGAGCTGTTTTTT
CASSHIMGQGRNGELFF
>NA|TRBV12-1|NA|TRBJ2-2
TGTGCCAGCAGCTTCCTAACACTAGCGGGGGACACCGGGGAGCTGTTTTTT
CASSFLTLAGDTGELFF
>NA|TRBV5-1|NA|TRBJ1-4
TGCGCCAGCAGCTTGGGGGAGCCGGAGGGAAAACTGTTTTTT
CASSLGEPEGKLFF